The clone carrying this TCR beta chain was seen only a few times. What it binds is not known. This sample stems from a study of cytomegalovirus exposure and HLA in healthy donors. PCR employed 60 Vbeta and 13 Jbeta primers. Data came from immunoSEQ multiplex PCR; TCRdb stores just in-frame clones and leaves some out. Here the sample spans 140,000 or so clones, over 65% being singletons. Study-level points and caveats: A later analysis linked a missense DCLRE1C variant to TCR beta V- and J-gene trimming. Across HLA loci, a later analysis found differing TCR association rates, with DRB1 most and HLA-C fewest. In most subjects, TCR beta sequences reportedly gave accurate predictions of HLA-A and HLA-B alleles. Beyond CMV serostatus, there was no information to go on about immune exposure.

Sequencing input: PBMCs. The clonotype was recovered from a man between 18 and 35 years old in good health and CMV-seropositive.

CDR3 sequence: CASSPSAGSRDTQYF. CDR3 nucleotide sequence: TGTGCCAGCTCACCATCAGCGGGGTCTAGAGATACGCAGTATTTT. The V and J genes are TRBV18 and TRBJ2-3, with TRBD2 identical over 7 bases. The CDR3 is 15 amino acids. With V trimmed by 2 bases and J by 5 bases, 7 bases remained unmatched. Germline CDR1 KGHSH, CDR2 LQKENI.